This is a list of T cell receptor beta chains from one sample in a study of T cell responses to AZD1222 COVID-19 vaccine. Profiling relied on immunoSEQ multiplex PCR, and the TCRdb table lists in-frame clones only, not all of them. Found here are over 100,000 clones, roughly 91% of them singletons; the top ten hold around 0.99%. The specimen was peripheral blood, collected 28 days after the second AZD1222 dose. The receptors derive from an adult who received the AZD1222 COVID-19 vaccine. The CDR3 runs from the conserved cysteine through the conserved F or W. A D gene is named only where the DNA matches it firmly. Size values are once, few and many counts, or a class for expanded clones, and some rows have none.

v_gene,abundance,j_gene,d_gene,CDR3aa,CDR3nt
TRBV5-1,-,TRBJ1-3,TRBD1,CASSFEDRGPGNTIYF,TGCGCCAGCAGCTTTGAGGACAGGGGGCCTGGAAACACCATATATTTT
TRBV7-9,-,TRBJ1-4,TRBD1,CASSSGTGVEKLFF,TGTGCCAGCAGCTCTGGGACAGGTGTTGAAAAACTGTTTTTT
TRBV28,-,TRBJ2-2,-,CATWDGNTGELFF,TGTGCCACATGGGACGGGAACACCGGGGAGCTGTTTTTT
TRBV5-6,-,TRBJ1-3,-,CASSKGRRGNTIYF,TGTGCCAGCAGCAAAGGCCGGCGGGGAAACACCATATATTTT
TRBV19,-,TRBJ1-1,-,CASSIDKGNTEAFF,TGTGCCAGTAGTATAGATAAGGGGAACACTGAAGCTTTCTTT
TRBV5-4,-,TRBJ2-3,-,CASSSPEGTDTQYF,TGTGCCAGCAGCTCGCCTGAAGGCACAGATACGCAGTATTTT
TRBV5-6,-,TRBJ1-2,-,CASSLVGVRGYGYTF,TGTGCCAGCAGCTTGGTAGGCGTGAGGGGCTATGGCTACACCTTC
TRBV6-5,-,TRBJ2-7,-,CASSYGTVVSSYEQYF,TGTGCCAGCAGTTACGGGACGGTCGTCAGCTCCTACGAGCAGTACTTC
TRBV24-1,-,TRBJ2-5,-,CATSEGLTIQETQYF,TGTGCCACCAGTGAGGGTTTGACAATCCAAGAGACCCAGTACTTC
TRBV7-9,-,TRBJ1-1,-,CASSLQSNTEAFF,TGTGCCAGCAGCTTACAAAGCAACACTGAAGCTTTCTTT
TRBV6-2/TRBV6-3,-,TRBJ1-2,-,CASSPRIIMGRGGYTF,TGTGCCAGCAGTCCGCGAATAATAATGGGGCGCGGAGGCTACACCTTC
TRBV7-9,-,TRBJ1-2,-,CASSEGRSSYGYTF,TGTGCCAGCAGCGAGGGCCGGTCCTCCTATGGCTACACCTTC
TRBV25-1,once,TRBJ1-4,-,CASRRAANEKLFF,TGTGCCAGCAGGAGGGCAGCTAATGAAAAACTGTTTTTT
TRBV3-1/TRBV3-2,-,TRBJ1-4,-,CASSQDLGNSNEKLFF,TGTGCCAGCAGCCAAGATCTCGGGAATTCGAATGAAAAACTGTTTTTT
TRBV27,-,TRBJ2-3,-,CASALLWDSPTSTQYF,TGTGCCAGCGCTCTACTCTGGGACTCACCTACGAGTACGCAGTATTTT